A selection of T cell receptor beta chains follows, all from one sample in a study of OX40 agonist ivuxolimab in advanced cancers. Assay: immunoSEQ multiplex PCR; the TCRdb copy retains only in-frame clones and omits some. This sample carries roughly 68,000 clones, 65% to 90% of them seen once, and the ten largest clones take roughly 1.4%. Material: CD4+ or CD8+ T cells sorted from blood, obtained in a trial of the OX40 agonist ivuxolimab. The receptors were sampled from an adult with an advanced solid tumor such as melanoma, head and neck, liver or kidney cancer. CDR3s include the opening cysteine and the closing phenylalanine or tryptophan. The D gene is left open where the match is weak. Clone sizes are given selectively: once, few, many, or a class where the clone is expanded.

TRBD1	TRBV6-5	TRBJ2-7	.	CASSVVVGQGYEQYF	TGTGCCAGCAGTGTGGTTGTAGGACAGGGCTACGAGCAGTACTTC
TRBD1	TRBV6-6	TRBJ1-2	.	CASSRDSGYTF	TGTGCCAGCAGCAGGGACAGCGGCTACACCTTC
.	TRBV7-6	TRBJ2-5	.	CASSLDTGRETQYF	TGTGCCAGCAGCTTAGATACAGGGCGAGAGACCCAGTACTTC
TRBD1	TRBV7-8	TRBJ2-5	few	CASSKETGAGGETQYF	TGTGCCAGCAGCAAAGAGACAGGGGCCGGAGGAGAGACCCAGTACTTC
.	TRBV11-2	TRBJ2-5	.	CASSRKGRGPQETQYF	TGTGCCAGCAGCCGGAAAGGGCGGGGGCCTCAAGAGACCCAGTACTTC
TRBD1	TRBV6-5	TRBJ2-2	.	CASSYTRTGGSGELFF	TGTGCCAGCAGTTATACAAGGACAGGGGGCTCCGGGGAGCTGTTTTTT
.	TRBV18	TRBJ2-3	.	CASSPVGGTTDTQYF	TGTGCCAGCTCACCCGTAGGGGGGACCACAGATACGCAGTATTTT
.	TRBV7-2	TRBJ1-3	.	CASSPGWGNTIYF	TGTGCCAGCAGCCCCGGTTGGGGAAACACCATATATTTT
.	TRBV19	TRBJ2-1	.	CASSIDRRSGASSVEQFF	TGTGCCAGTAGTATAGATAGGCGTTCAGGGGCCTCGTCAGTGGAGCAGTTCTTC
.	TRBV7-9	TRBJ1-1	.	CASSLTANTEAFF	TGTGCCAGCAGCTTGACGGCGAACACTGAAGCTTTCTTT
.	TRBV7-9	TRBJ2-2	.	CASSFAATNTGELFF	TGTGCCAGCAGCTTTGCCGCGACGAACACCGGGGAGCTGTTTTTT
.	TRBV5-6	TRBJ2-5	.	CASSALQRRVSETQYF	TGTGCCAGCAGCGCTTTGCAGCGTAGAGTGTCAGAGACCCAGTACTTC
.	TRBV6-6	TRBJ2-7	.	CASRVGQGSYEQYF	TGTGCCAGCAGGGTCGGGCAGGGGTCCTACGAGCAGTACTTC
TRBD1	TRBV14	TRBJ1-1	.	CASSRQGGVGTEAFF	TGTGCCAGCAGCCGACAGGGGGGAGTGGGCACTGAAGCTTTCTTT
.	TRBV19	TRBJ1-1	.	CASKEGGSYTEAFF	TGTGCCAGTAAGGAAGGGGGTAGTTACACTGAAGCTTTCTTT
.	TRBV15	TRBJ1-6	.	CATSRPPGGGFNSPLHF	TGTGCCACCAGCAGGCCTCCGGGGGGAGGGTTTAATTCACCCCTCCACTTT
TRBD1	TRBV19	TRBJ1-5	.	CASSWGQGPQPQHF	TGTGCCAGTAGCTGGGGACAGGGCCCTCAGCCCCAGCATTTT
.	TRBV6-5	TRBJ1-6	.	CASSYSGENNSPLHF	TGTGCCAGCAGTTACTCAGGGGAGAATAATTCACCCCTCCACTTT
.	TRBV9	TRBJ1-4	.	CASSLGQTGREKLFF	TGTGCCAGCAGCCTCGGACAGACCGGGAGAGAAAAACTGTTTTTT
.	TRBV6-5	TRBJ2-1	.	CASSYSIFSGEQFF	TGTGCCAGCAGTTACTCGATTTTTTCGGGTGAGCAGTTCTTC
.	TRBV13	TRBJ2-5	.	CASSQNRETQYF	TGTGCCAGCAGCCAAAACCGGGAGACCCAGTACTTC
.	TRBV5-1	TRBJ1-1	.	CASTLRGNTEAFF	TGCGCCAGCACACTACGCGGAAACACTGAAGCTTTCTTT
TRBD1	TRBV5-1	TRBJ2-2	.	CASSLGPGQTIFTGELFF	TGCGCCAGCAGCTTGGGTCCGGGACAGACGATTTTCACCGGGGAGCTGTTTTTT
.	TRBV12-5	TRBJ2-7	few	CASGFLGGREQYF	TGTGCTAGTGGTTTCTTGGGGGGCCGGGAGCAGTACTTC